Presented here are 21 T cell receptor beta chains from one specimen sequenced in a study of shared clonotypes between healthy human individuals. Generated by immunoSEQ multiplex PCR, the TCRdb table keeps only in-frame clones and is missing some. The data hold 1,100,000 or so clones, with around 78% observed a single time. Input material: memory CD4+ T cells from PBMCs. Subset in this sample: CD45RA-negative fraction. Receptors originate from a man between 18 and 29 years old in good health. Some clones in this sample may be carry-over from other donors' samples.

The chain is built from TRBV7-8 and TRBJ2-3; D is perhaps TRBD1 (5 bases). The germline gives CDR1 SGHVS, CDR2 FQNEAQ. V was shortened by 4 bases and J by 3 bases, with 14 bases between the two germline ends. The CDR3 is 15 amino acids. DNA for the CDR3: TGTGCCAGCAGCTACTTCCAGGGCGAAACAGATACGCAGTATTTT. It yields the protein CASSYFQGETDTQYF.

The chain recombines TRBV6-1 with TRBJ2-7; no clear D gene. CDR1 MNHNS and CDR2 SASEGT come from the germline V gene. V was cut by 9 bases and J by 5 bases, with 8 bases left in between. CDR3 length equals 10 residues. The CDR3 DNA reads TGTGCCAGGATTACACACGAGCAGTACTTC. Translating gives CARITHEQYF.

This sequence joins TRBV27 and TRBJ1-6, with a possible D match to TRBD1 (5 bases). Germline V lookup: CDR1 MNHEY, CDR2 SMNVEV (reference sequence). Trimming took 5 bases from V and 10 from J, leaving 21 bases between them. The CDR3 is 16 residues long. The CDR3 spells CASSAVKGDGNSPLHF. The CDR3 nucleotides read TGTGCCAGCAGTGCGGTTAAAGGGGACGGTAACTCACCCCTCCACTTT.

The chain employs TRBV5-1 and TRBJ1-1; possibly TRBD1 for D (6 bases). Trimming cost V 4 bases and J 1 base, with 20 bases left between them. The CDR3 covers 17 residues. CDR1 and CDR2 from the germline V gene are SGHRS and YFSETQ. CDR3 protein: CASSISPLGGANTEAFF. CDR3 nucleotide sequence: TGCGCCAGCAGCATCTCCCCCCTAGGGGGTGCGAACACTGAAGCTTTCTTT.

This chain joins TRBV6-5 and TRBJ1-2; no clear D. The CDR3 loop spans 15 amino acids. Trimming removed 0 bases from V and 1 base from J, with 9 bases in between. In germline, CDR1 is MNHEY, CDR2 SVGAGI. CDR3 bases: TGTGCCAGCAGTTACTCGTTACAGAATAACTATGGCTACACCTTC. It specifies CASSYSLQNNYGYTF.

The J gene is TRBJ1-1, the V gene TRBV15; D not certain. Germline V gene lookup returns CDR1 LNHNV and CDR2 YYDKDF (reference sequence). CDR3 length: 15 residues. V was cut by 0 bases and J by 7 bases, with 15 bases left in between. The CDR3 is CATSRDYEPGSEAFF. For the CDR3, the DNA is TGTGCCACCAGCAGAGATTATGAGCCCGGGAGTGAAGCTTTCTTT.

The chain employs TRBV7-3 and TRBJ2-7; 7 bases line up with TRBD1. The V gene end was trimmed by 0 bases and the J gene end by 2 bases; junction bases not matched to a gene: 4. The length of the CDR3 is 15 residues. Germline V gives CDR1 SGHTA, CDR2 FQGTGA. CDR3 in DNA: TGTGCCAGCAGCTTAACCGGCCAGGGGGCCTACGAGCAGTACTTC. It is translated as CASSLTGQGAYEQYF.

This clone was detected a few times. The chain is built from TRBV5-1 and TRBJ1-2; D might be TRBD1 (6 bases). From germline, CDR1 is SGHRS and CDR2 YFSETQ. The CDR3 is 19 residues long. V lost 1 base, J lost 3 bases, and 25 bases lay in between. CDR3 in DNA: TGCGCCAGCAGCTTGTTTGGTCTTCCGGGGGGGCAGTCGGACTATGGCTACACCTTC. This translates into CASSLFGLPGGQSDYGYTF.

About this clone: Given a much more abundant clone one base away, this may be a read error. This sample also contains other DNA sequences that code for the same CDR3. The genes are TRBV9 and TRBJ2-5; 7 nucleotides agree with TRBD2. J gave up 4 bases and V 0 bases, and 0 bases lay outside the gene matches. Per the germline V gene, CDR1 is SGDLS and CDR2 is YYNGEE. The CDR3 consists of 13 residues. CDR3: CASSVAGGETQYF. CDR3 DNA sequence: TGTGCCAGCAGCGTAGCGGGGGGAGAGACCCAGTACTTC. Drawing the rest from reference TRBV9 and TRBJ2-5, the complete variable domain is DSGVTQTPKHLITATGQRVTLRCSPRSGDLSVYWYQQSLDQGLQFLIQYYNGEERAKGNILERFSAQQFPDLHSELNLSSLELGDSALYFCASSVAGGETQYFGPGTRLLVL.

The chain joins TRBV5-4 to TRBJ2-2; D not resolved. This CDR3 has 13 amino acids. Germline CDR1 is SGHNT and CDR2 is YYREEE (reference sequence). The V gene lost 3 bases and the J gene lost 6 bases, with 9 bases spanning the gap. The CDR3 sequence: CASSSQQSGELFF. The CDR3 DNA reads as TGTGCCAGCAGCTCTCAGCAGTCCGGGGAGCTGTTTTTT.

CDR3 coding DNA: TGTGCCAGCAGTCGCCCCATGACAGGGGCGGGAGAGACCCAGTACTTC. Amino acid sequence: CASSRPMTGAGETQYF. This sequence joins TRBV28 and TRBJ2-5, with 8 bases lining up with TRBD1. CDR3 length: 16 residues. Germline V gene lookup returns CDR1 MDHEN and CDR2 SYDVKM. J gave up 4 bases and V 5 bases, and 12 bases lay outside the gene matches.

The V call is TRBV7-6, the J call TRBJ2-7; D remains unclear. Deletions cut 5 bases from V and 5 bases from J, with 13 bases between. CDR1 is SGHVS and CDR2 is FNYEAQ in the germline V gene. The CDR3 runs to 13 residues. CDR3 region: CASSTPNAHEQYF. In nucleotides, the CDR3 is TGTGCCAGCAGCACCCCGAACGCCCACGAGCAGTACTTC.

This clone was seen a handful of times. The CDR3 reads CAWSQGQGSTGELFF. The CDR3 DNA reads as TGTGCCTGGAGCCAAGGACAGGGTTCAACCGGGGAGCTGTTTTTT. The chain couples TRBV30 to TRBJ2-2; 8 bases match TRBD1. Germline assignment: CDR1 GTSNPN and CDR2 SVGIG (reference sequence). The CDR3 has 15 residues. Trimming cost V 3 bases and J 5 bases; bases outside gene matches: 8.

The chain links TRBV14 to TRBJ1-5; D is unresolved. Germline V gene data show CDR1 as SGHDN and CDR2 as FVKESK. The CDR3 has 13 residues. Trimming cost V 1 base and J 6 bases, with 7 bases left between them. CDR3 region: CASSQAYGQPQHF. CDR3 DNA: TGTGCCAGCAGCCAAGCGTACGGTCAGCCCCAGCATTTT.

This clone appeared once. This chain uses TRBV18 with TRBJ2-1; 7 nucleotides match TRBD2. The ends lost 0 bases at V and 6 bases at J; junction bases unmatched: 5. This CDR3 contains 15 residues. The germline gives CDR1 KGHSH, CDR2 LQKENI. The CDR3 DNA reads as TGTGCCAGCTCACCACCGGGGGGACTATTCAATGAGCAGTTCTTC. Its translation: CASSPPGGLFNEQFF.

In its sample, this clone was seen a few times. CDR3 residues: CASSARQGTKNIQYF. For the CDR3, the DNA is TGTGCCAGCAGCGCAAGACAGGGGACCAAAAACATTCAGTACTTC. V gene TRBV7-2 combines with J gene TRBJ2-4; TRBD1 matches at 8 bases. CDR1 and CDR2 (germline): SGHTA, FQGNSA. The V and J ends lost 5 bases and 2 bases, in that order; junction bases with no gene match: 5. The CDR3 runs to 15 residues.

This chain joins TRBV4-3 and TRBJ2-2, with D unresolved. Trimming removed 4 bases at V and 2 bases at J, with 11 bases between. The length of the CDR3 is 15 residues. Germline V lookup: CDR1 LGHNA, CDR2 YSLEER. DNA of the CDR3: TGCGCCAGCAGCCCAGTTAGCAGAAACACCGGGGAGCTGTTTTTT. Translating gives CASSPVSRNTGELFF.

The chain is built from TRBV7-2 and TRBJ2-1, with D uncertain. Per the germline V gene, CDR1 is SGHTA and CDR2 is FQGNSA. V lost 0 bases and J lost 9, with 6 bases in between. The CDR3 spans 12 residues. The DNA of the CDR3 is TGTGCCAGCAGCTTAGCGCTATCTGAGCAGTTCTTC. This translates into CASSLALSEQFF.

This clone showed up just once. This rearrangement joins TRBV11-2 to TRBJ1-2; D is uncertain. The germline V gene encodes CDR1 SGHAT and CDR2 FQNNGV. The V end lost 2 bases, the J end lost 5 bases, and 12 bases lay between the germline ends. The CDR3 consists of 14 residues. The CDR3 DNA follows: TGTGCCAGCAGCTTACCGCAGGAACCGTATGGCTACACCTTC. Encoded protein: CASSLPQEPYGYTF.

The genes are TRBV19 and TRBJ2-3; 8 bases line up with TRBD2. Germline values: CDR1 LNHDA, CDR2 SQIVND (reference sequence). With V trimmed by 3 bases and J by 1 base, 3 bases remained unmatched. The CDR3 covers 15 residues. The CDR3 spells CASSILAGGTDTQYF. In DNA form, the CDR3 reads TGTGCCAGTAGTATCCTAGCGGGTGGCACAGATACGCAGTATTTT.

The V call is TRBV5-1, the J call TRBJ2-2, with 9 bases that match TRBD2. Germline-derived CDR1 and CDR2 are SGHRS and YFSETQ. V trimming: 3 bases; J trimming: 2 bases; junction bases outside the gene matches: 5. The CDR3 contains 16 residues. In DNA form, the CDR3 reads TGCGCCAGCAGCTCGCCTAGCGGGACAAACACCGGGGAGCTGTTTTTT. Its protein is CASSSPSGTNTGELFF.